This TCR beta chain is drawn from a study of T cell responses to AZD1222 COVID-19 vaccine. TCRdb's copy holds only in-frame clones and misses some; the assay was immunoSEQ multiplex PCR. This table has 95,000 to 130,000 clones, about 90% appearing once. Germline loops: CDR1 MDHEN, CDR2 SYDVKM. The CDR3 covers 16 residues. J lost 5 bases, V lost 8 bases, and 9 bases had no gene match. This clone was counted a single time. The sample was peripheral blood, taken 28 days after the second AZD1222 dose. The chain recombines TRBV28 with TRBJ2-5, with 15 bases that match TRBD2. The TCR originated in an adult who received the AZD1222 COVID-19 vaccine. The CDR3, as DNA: TGTGCCAGCGGAAGGACTAGCGGGAGGGGACTGGAGACCCAGTACTTC. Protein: CASGRTSGRGLETQYF.